This T cell receptor (beta chain) was observed in a study of blood T cell repertoires in COVID-19. CDR3 length equals 13 residues. Trimming took off 4 bases at V and 8 bases at J, with 11 bases between the two ends. Germline loops: CDR1 KGHDR, CDR2 SFDVKD. Profiled with immunoSEQ multiplex PCR; TCRdb holds only in-frame clones, not every one. The data contain approximately 120,000 clones, about 85% of them singletons. Source material: peripheral blood. This sequence originates from a human donor in a cohort sampled during active COVID-19. The V and J genes are TRBV24-1 and TRBJ1-5; D uncertain. For the CDR3, the DNA is TGTGCCACCAGTGAGTCGGTGCGGGAGCCCCAGCATTTT. It specifies CATSESVREPQHF.